These 27 T cell receptor beta chains share one sample of origin, sequenced in a study of beta chain features in type 1 diabetes. Investigators reverse transcribed all isolated RNA, so they sequenced expressed TCRB transcripts. Generated by immunoSEQ multiplex PCR, the TCRdb table keeps only in-frame clones and is missing some. The data contain 300,000 to 350,000 clones, 8% of them singletons. Sequenced: central memory CD4+ T cells from blood. The receptors here all came from a woman under 30 in good health.

This clone has at least ten counts. The J gene is TRBJ2-7, the V gene TRBV11-1; 7 positions agree with TRBD1. The V segment lost 6 bases and the J segment 0 bases; nucleotides outside the gene matches: 2. CDR1 is SGHAT and CDR2 is FQDESV in the germline V gene (reference sequence). The CDR3 spans 13 residues. Here the CDR3 reads CASRDRNSYEQYF. For the CDR3, the DNA is TGTGCCAGCAGGGACAGGAACTCCTACGAGCAGTACTTC.

This clone was detected only a few times. The J gene is TRBJ2-7, the V gene TRBV11-1; D could derive from TRBD1 or TRBD2 (5 bases each). CDR3 length: 13 amino acids. Trimming left V 10 bases short and J 5 bases short, with 18 bases between. The germline V gene has CDR1 SGHAT and CDR2 FQDESV (reference sequence). The CDR3 coding sequence is TGTGCCACTTCGACGGGGCCACGGGACGAGCAGTACTTC. This codes for CATSTGPRDEQYF.

Many counts were recorded for this clone. V usage is TRBV23-1 and J usage is TRBJ2-1, with 8 bases lining up with TRBD2. TRBV23-1 is an ORF; its function is uncertain. V shed 0 bases, J shed 1 base, and the junction held 5 bases outside the gene matches. The CDR3 contains 17 residues. The CDR3, as DNA: TGCGCCAGCAGTCAATCGCCCGGGAGGGGTTCCTACAATGAGCAGTTCTTC. Its translation is CASSQSPGRGSYNEQFF.

This clone was picked up a small number of times. This sequence joins TRBV6-5 and TRBJ1-5, with 7 bases that match TRBD1. Looked up from germline, CDR1 is MNHEY and CDR2 is SVGAGI. CDR3 length: 14 amino acids. Trimming at V came to 6 bases and at J to 5 bases, leaving 7 bases not matched to a gene. The CDR3 spells CASRTRTGYQPQHF. The CDR3 coding sequence is TGTGCCAGCAGGACAAGGACAGGATATCAGCCCCAGCATTTT.

In its sample, this clone was seen a few times. This chain links TRBV5-1 with TRBJ2-1; D is ambiguous. Germline loops: CDR1 SGHRS, CDR2 YFSETQ. V gave up 0 bases and J gave up 9 bases, with 7 bases separating them. The CDR3 is 12 residues long. CDR3 sequence (DNA): TGCGCCAGCAGCTTGGAATTGAGTGAGCAGTTCTTC. It is translated as CASSLELSEQFF. Full variable domain (rest looked up from reference TRBV5-1 and TRBJ2-1): KAGVTQTPRYLIKTRGQQVTLSCSPISGHRSVSWYQQTPGQGLQFLFEYFSETQRNKGNFPGRFSGRQFSNSRSEMNVSTLELGDSALYLCASSLELSEQFFGPGTRLTVL.

The V call is TRBV11-3, the J call TRBJ2-1; D remains ambiguous. V gave up 0 bases and J gave up 6 bases, with 6 bases separating them. This CDR3 region has 13 residues. Per the germline V gene, CDR1 is SGHNT and CDR2 is YENEEA. The CDR3 is CASSLDLSNEQFF. The CDR3 DNA reads as TGTGCCAGCAGCTTAGACTTAAGCAATGAGCAGTTCTTC.

This clone was recorded many times. DNA for the CDR3: TGTGCCAGCAGCTTGGGGCAGGCTGGCAACATTCAGTACTTC. Protein: CASSLGQAGNIQYF. This sequence joins TRBV11-2 and TRBJ2-4; D is perhaps TRBD1 (5 bases). The CDR3 runs 14 residues. Trimming removed 3 bases at V and 7 bases at J, with 13 bases between. Germline CDR1 SGHAT, CDR2 FQNNGV.

The V gene is TRBV7-9, the J gene TRBJ2-6, with D perhaps TRBD2 (6 bases). Germline V gene data show CDR1 as SEHNR and CDR2 as FQNEAQ (reference sequence). Trimming pared 8 bases from V and 0 bases from J, leaving 23 bases between. The CDR3 runs to 19 residues. The DNA for the CDR3 is TGTGCCAGCTGCCGACGATCAGGCGGGGTTAACTCTGGGGCCAACGTCCTGACTTTC. It is translated as CASCRRSGGVNSGANVLTF. Combining the CDR3 with reference TRBV7-9 and TRBJ2-6 gives the whole variable domain DTGVSQNPRHKITKRGQNVTFRCDPISEHNRLYWYRQTLGQGPEFLTYFQNEAQLEKSRLLSDRFSAERPKGSFSTLEIQRTEQGDSAMYLCASCRRSGGVNSGANVLTFGAGSRLTVL.

The chain links TRBV28 to TRBJ1-2; 7 bases agree with TRBD1. The V gene end was trimmed by 6 bases and the J gene end by 1 base; junction bases not matched to a gene: 2. Germline loops: CDR1 MDHEN, CDR2 SYDVKM. CDR3 length equals 13 residues. The CDR3 sequence: CASSTGVNYGYTF. CDR3 DNA: TGTGCCAGCAGCACAGGGGTTAACTATGGCTACACCTTC.

V gene TRBV6-1 combines with J gene TRBJ2-7; TRBD1 agrees at 8 bases. The V and J ends lost 5 bases and 7 bases, in that order; junction bases with no gene match: 10. Germline V gene sequence: CDR1 MNHNS, CDR2 SASEGT. The CDR3 is 14 residues long. CDR3 residues: CASSQLTGGREQYF. CDR3 DNA sequence: TGTGCCAGCAGTCAATTAACAGGGGGTCGGGAGCAGTACTTC.

This clone was counted a few times. The chain couples TRBV5-1 to TRBJ2-2; D is perhaps TRBD1 (5 bases). The CDR3 extends over 14 amino acids. The V end was cut by 4 bases, the J end by 4 bases, with 11 bases between. The V gene's germline CDR1 is SGHRS and CDR2 YFSETQ. In DNA, the CDR3 is TGCGCCAGCAGCCAGGGTACGACCACCGGGGAGCTGTTTTTT. It encodes CASSQGTTTGELFF.

This clone appeared a few times. V usage is TRBV18 and J usage is TRBJ2-7; 12 nucleotides agree with TRBD2. Per germline, CDR1 KGHSH and CDR2 LQKENI. V shed 1 base and J 5 bases; nucleotides not matched to a gene: 15. This CDR3 is built from 19 residues. In nucleotides, the CDR3 is TGTGCCAGCTCACCACGAACTCTCGGACTAGCGGGATCTGGCCACGAGCAGTACTTC. Its translation is CASSPRTLGLAGSGHEQYF.

V usage is TRBV9 and J usage is TRBJ2-7; D gene unclear. The ends were cut back, 0 bases at V and 2 bases at J, with 12 bases in the middle. CDR3 size: 15 residues. CDR1 SGDLS and CDR2 YYNGEE come from the germline V gene. The DNA of the CDR3 is TGTGCCAGCAGCGTAGGGGTGGGATCGCCCTACGAGCAGTACTTC. Its protein is CASSVGVGSPYEQYF.

This sequence joins TRBV6-5 and TRBJ2-7; D gene ambiguous. The CDR3 is 15 amino acids. V shed 0 bases and J shed 3 bases, with 12 bases lying between them. Germline CDR1 reads MNHEY; CDR2 reads SVGAGI. The chain's CDR3 is CASSYSKYYDYEQYF. In DNA form, the CDR3 reads TGTGCCAGCAGTTACTCGAAATATTATGACTACGAGCAGTACTTC.

This clone was counted a few times. The rearrangement joins TRBV13 to TRBJ2-3, with D possibly TRBD1 on 6 matching bases. This CDR3 is 16 amino acids long. The V gene's germline CDR1 is PRHDT and CDR2 FYEKMQ (reference sequence). The V end was cut by 5 bases, the J end by 3 bases, with 18 bases between. CDR3 nucleotides: TGTGCCAGCAGCCGCCGTACGACAGGAAGGACAGATACGCAGTATTTT. Translation: CASSRRTTGRTDTQYF.

This clone was seen many times. The rearrangement uses TRBV11-2 and TRBJ2-3, with TRBD2 identical over 7 bases. CDR1 is SGHAT and CDR2 is FQNNGV in the germline V gene. The CDR3 has 14 amino acids. Trimming cost V 3 bases and J 2 bases; bases outside gene matches: 2. DNA of the CDR3: TGTGCCAGCAGCTTGGGACTACACACAGATACGCAGTATTTT. Its protein product is CASSLGLHTDTQYF.

The chain uses TRBV11-2 and TRBJ1-5; perhaps TRBD1 as D (5 bases). V was cut by 1 base and J by 5 bases, with 12 bases left in between. The V gene's germline CDR1 is SGHAT and CDR2 FQNNGV. This CDR3 is 15 amino acids long. The CDR3 DNA is TGTGCCAGCAGCTTAGCGTACAGGTCGCATCAGCCCCAGCATTTT. It is translated as CASSLAYRSHQPQHF.

This sequence joins TRBV15 and TRBJ1-2; D might be TRBD1 (5 bases). The CDR3 has 14 residues. The germline V and J ends were trimmed by 0 bases and 2 bases, with 7 bases remaining between them. Germline V gene lookup returns CDR1 LNHNV and CDR2 YYDKDF (reference sequence). The CDR3 here is CATSRDSGNYGYTF. CDR3 nucleotides: TGTGCCACCAGCAGAGATTCAGGGAACTATGGCTACACCTTC.

This clone was recorded a few times. In nucleotides, the CDR3 is TGTGCCAGCAGTTCAGCGGGAGAGGGCACCGGGGAGCTGTTTTTT. Its translation: CASSSAGEGTGELFF. The chain recombines TRBV28 with TRBJ2-2; 8 positions match TRBD2. The CDR3 extends over 15 amino acids. Germline V lookup: CDR1 MDHEN, CDR2 SYDVKM. V was pared by 4 bases and J by 4 bases, with 5 bases of the junction left unmatched.

In this sample, this clone turned up a few times. Because the CDR3's place on the DNA is in doubt, the DNA is left out and the CDR3 is given as listed by TCRdb. The chain joins TRBV29-1 to TRBJ2-1; the table's TRBD2 call for D was not verified on the DNA. Germline V gene lookup returns CDR1 SQVTM and CDR2 ANQGSEA. The CDR3 length is 15 residues, termini included. The CDR3 region is CSVASGTRVLTKKFF.

As DNA, the CDR3 is TGCGCCAGCAGTCCGAGGGGGAACGACGGTGATACGCAGTATTTT. This gives the protein CASSPRGNDGDTQYF. V usage is TRBV5-1 and J usage is TRBJ2-3; weak D call: TRBD1 (6 bases). The CDR3 spans 15 residues. CDR1 and CDR2 from the germline V gene are SGHRS and YFSETQ. V dropped 5 bases and J dropped 6 bases, with 19 bases sitting between them.

This clone was counted only a few times. This sequence joins TRBV15 and TRBJ1-2, with a tentative D call TRBD1 (5 bases). CDR3 length equals 15 residues. In germline, CDR1 is LNHNV, CDR2 YYDKDF (reference sequence). Trimming removed 0 bases from V and 5 bases from J, with 13 bases in between. Here the CDR3 reads CATSRDSGGGYGYTF. The CDR3 DNA follows: TGTGCCACCAGCAGAGATTCAGGTGGGGGATATGGCTACACCTTC.

The gene calls are TRBV29-1 and TRBJ2-3, with a weak D call TRBD2 (6 bases). Looked up from germline, CDR1 is SQVTM and CDR2 is ANQGSEA. The CDR3 loop spans 11 amino acids. Trimming shortened V by 7 bases and J by 7 bases, and 12 bases separated the two germline ends. DNA for the CDR3: TGCAGCGGCGGTAGCGGCTATACGCAGTATTTT. Translating it yields CSGGSGYTQYF.

The gene calls are TRBV19 and TRBJ2-1; D ambiguous. Germline V gene sequence: CDR1 LNHDA, CDR2 SQIVND (reference sequence). CDR3 size: 11 residues. Trimming pared 4 bases from V and 10 bases from J, leaving 8 bases between. In DNA form, the CDR3 reads TGTGCCAGTAGTAAAGAGCTCGAGCAGTTCTTC. Encoded protein: CASSKELEQFF. The full variable domain, completed using reference TRBV19 and TRBJ2-1, is DGGITQSPKYLFRKEGQNVTLSCEQNLNHDAMYWYRQDPGQGLRLIYYSQIVNDFQKGDIAEGYSVSREKKESFPLTVTSAQKNPTAFYLCASSKELEQFFGPGTRLTVL.

This clone was picked up a small number of times. A much larger clone differs from this one at a single base, so this may be a read error. Different DNA sequences within this sample yield the same CDR3. The chain is built from TRBV7-2 and TRBJ1-3, with D uncertain. Germline assignment: CDR1 SGHTA and CDR2 FQGNSA. There are 12 residues in the CDR3. CDR3 sequence: CASSASGNTIYF. CDR3 DNA: TGTGCTAGCAGCGCCTCTGGAAACACCATATATTTT.

This clone was found a few times. The sample has other DNA sequences that encode this CDR3 too. The chain carries TRBV28 and TRBJ1-2; D unclear. Trimming removed 1 base at V and 3 bases at J, with 0 bases between. The CDR3 runs to 11 residues. CDR1 is MDHEN, CDR2 SYDVKM, per germline. This CDR3 reads CASSLYYGYTF. The CDR3 nucleotides read TGTGCCAGCAGTTTATACTATGGCTACACCTTC.

This clone showed up many times. This chain joins TRBV7-9 and TRBJ2-1; 13 bases are shared with TRBD2. Germline V gene sequence: CDR1 SEHNR, CDR2 FQNEAQ (reference sequence). The CDR3 covers 15 residues. J lost 9 bases, V lost 6 bases, and 8 bases had no gene match. CDR3 sequence reads: CASRKTSGGHAEQFF. CDR3 coding DNA: TGTGCCAGCAGAAAGACTAGCGGGGGGCATGCTGAGCAGTTCTTC.